What follows are 9 T cell receptor beta chains derived from one specimen sequenced in a study of T cells in Graves' hyperthyroidism and ophthalmopathy. RNA transcripts provided the source from which TCR beta CDR3 regions were amplified. First-round RT-PCR targeting the TCR CDR3 was performed with the HTBI primer set. TCRdb called the multiplex PCR reads again in MiXCR, with one record for every CDR3 protein. The sample lists hundreds of thousands of distinct CDR3 sequences, 24% seen once, with around 10% in the top ten. Sample: blood. The source is a woman aged 30 to 39 with Graves' ophthalmopathy.

The chain combines TRBV4-1 with TRBJ1-1; D gene uncertain. Germline assignment: CDR1 MGHRA and CDR2 YSYEKL. CDR3 length: 14 residues. The ends were cut back, 2 bases at V and 1 base at J, with 8 bases in the middle. The DNA of the CDR3 is TGCGCCAGCAGCCAACGTGGATGGAACACTGAAGCTTTCTTT. Its protein product is CASSQRGWNTEAFF.

For this clonotype: A read error may produce the germline difference seen at one junction end. The chain employs TRBV18 and TRBJ1-1; no clear D. The germline gives CDR1 KGHSH, CDR2 LQKENI. This CDR3 region has 14 residues. In DNA, the CDR3 is TGTGCCAGCTCACCAAGTCCCCAGAACGCTGAAGCTTTCTTT. This codes for CASSPSPQNAEAFF.

The chain employs TRBV6-1 and TRBJ1-1, with D possibly being TRBD1 (6 bases). Deletions cut 7 bases from V and 6 bases from J, with 12 bases between. The CDR3 covers 12 residues. Germline CDR1 reads MNHNS; CDR2 reads SASEGT. The CDR3 loop is CASTGARSEAFF. CDR3 bases: TGTGCCAGCACGGGGGCGCGTTCTGAAGCTTTCTTT.

This sequence joins TRBV20-1 and TRBJ1-5; possibly TRBD1 for D (5 bases). This CDR3 comprises 15 residues. Germline assignment: CDR1 DFQATT and CDR2 SNEGSKA (reference sequence). Trimming pared 6 bases from V and 0 bases from J, leaving 15 bases between. CDR3 DNA: TGCAGTGCCCTGAATCCAGGGAATAGCAATCAGCCCCAGCATTTT. It translates to CSALNPGNSNQPQHF.

In this sample, this clonotype turned up many times. A read error may explain this, as a much larger clone is one base away. Given the absence of the conserved phenylalanine or tryptophan at the CDR3 end, a read error is likely. The chain combines TRBV28 with TRBJ1-2, with 9 positions matching TRBD1. The germline CDR1 and CDR2 sequences are MDHEN and SYDVKM. The V and J ends lost 1 base and 6 bases, in that order; junction bases with no gene match: 9. The CDR3 covers 16 residues. CDR3 bases: TGTGCCAGCAGTTTATTCACCGGGACAGGGTCACATGGCTACACCCTC. It specifies CASSLFTGTGSHGYTL.

V and J are TRBV6-1 and TRBJ1-2; the D is unclear. Looked up from germline, CDR1 is MNHNS and CDR2 is SASEGT. The CDR3 contains 14 residues. The germline V and J ends were trimmed by 1 base and 4 bases, with 10 bases remaining between them. The CDR3 nucleotides are TGTGCCAGCAGTGAAGGGCCAGAGGGCTATGGCTACACCTTC. Translating gives CASSEGPEGYGYTF.

This clonotype was recorded at least ten times. The chain is built from TRBV12-3 or TRBV12-4 and TRBJ1-1; no definite D call. Trimming left V 6 bases short and J 4 bases short, with 12 bases between. The CDR3 has 13 residues. The CDR3 reads CASRGWTATEAFF. The CDR3 nucleotides are TGTGCCAGCAGGGGGTGGACGGCCACTGAAGCTTTCTTT.

The chain links TRBV6-5 to TRBJ1-2; D possibly corresponds to TRBD1 (5 bases). Between the trimmed V and J ends, which lost 2 bases and 3 bases, there was a span of 7 bases. CDR3 length equals 13 residues. The germline CDR1 and CDR2 sequences are MNHEY and SVGAGI. CDR3: CASSYARDYGYTF. CDR3 in DNA: TGTGCCAGCAGTTACGCCAGGGACTATGGCTACACCTTC.

This clonotype was counted many times. This chain joins TRBV5-1 and TRBJ2-6; weak D call: TRBD2 (6 bases). Germline CDR1 reads SGHRS; CDR2 reads YFSETQ. The CDR3 consists of 16 residues. The germline V and J ends were trimmed by 0 bases and 3 bases, with 10 bases remaining between them. CDR3 DNA: TGCGCCAGCAGCTTGGCAGGGACTTATGGGGCCAACGTCCTGACTTTC. Translation: CASSLAGTYGANVLTF. Supplemented by reference TRBV5-1 and TRBJ2-6, the full variable domain reads KAGVTQTPRYLIKTRGQQVTLSCSPISGHRSVSWYQQTPGQGLQFLFEYFSETQRNKGNFPGRFSGRQFSNSRSEMNVSTLELGDSALYLCASSLAGTYGANVLTFGAGSRLTVL.